The present T cell receptor (beta chain) was sequenced within a study of STAT5B mutations in CD4+ large granular lymphocyte leukemia. Study results and limitations: Top patient clones used TRBV06 genes more often: 8/27 versus 2/35 in controls. No patients shared main leukemic clonotypes, though roughly 25% appeared at low frequency elsewhere.

The CDR3 extends over 15 amino acids. Trimming left V 0 bases short and J 5 bases short, with 14 bases between. In germline, CDR1 is SGHRS, CDR2 YFSETQ. Using immunoSEQ multiplex PCR, the repertoire was profiled, and TCRdb retains in-frame clones only, with some absent. Among 3,000 to 4,500 clones, 85% were seen once, and the ten largest hold 2% to 3%. A note on this clone: Antigen specificity is unknown.

V and J are TRBV5-1 and TRBJ2-5; possible D gene TRBD2, 6 bases. The source of this sequence is a human donor in good health. Sequenced material: CD4+ T cells from blood buffy coats. The CDR3 here is CASSLVGGEAETQYF. The DNA of the CDR3 is TGCGCCAGCAGCTTGGTCGGGGGAGAGGCGGAGACCCAGTACTTC.